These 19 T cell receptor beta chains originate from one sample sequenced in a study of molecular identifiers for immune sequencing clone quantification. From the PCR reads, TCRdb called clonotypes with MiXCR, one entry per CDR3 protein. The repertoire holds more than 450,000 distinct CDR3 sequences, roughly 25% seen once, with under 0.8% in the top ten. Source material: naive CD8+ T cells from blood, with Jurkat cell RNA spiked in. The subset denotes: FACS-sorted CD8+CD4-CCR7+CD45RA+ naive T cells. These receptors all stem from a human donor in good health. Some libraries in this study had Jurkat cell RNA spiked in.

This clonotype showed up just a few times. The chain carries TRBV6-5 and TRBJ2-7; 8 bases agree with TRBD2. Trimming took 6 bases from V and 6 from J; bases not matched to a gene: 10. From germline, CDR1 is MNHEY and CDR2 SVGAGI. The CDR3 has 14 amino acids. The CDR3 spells CASSRLGGGSEQYF. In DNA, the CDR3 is TGTGCCAGCAGCCGACTCGGGGGGGGCAGCGAGCAGTACTTC.

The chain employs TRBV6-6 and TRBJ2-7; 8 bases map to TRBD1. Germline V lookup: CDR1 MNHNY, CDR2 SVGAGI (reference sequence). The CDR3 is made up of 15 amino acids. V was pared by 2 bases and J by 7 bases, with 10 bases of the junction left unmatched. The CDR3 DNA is TGTGCCAGCAGTTACACGGCGCAGGGGGCGCTTGAGCAGTACTTC. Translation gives CASSYTAQGALEQYF.

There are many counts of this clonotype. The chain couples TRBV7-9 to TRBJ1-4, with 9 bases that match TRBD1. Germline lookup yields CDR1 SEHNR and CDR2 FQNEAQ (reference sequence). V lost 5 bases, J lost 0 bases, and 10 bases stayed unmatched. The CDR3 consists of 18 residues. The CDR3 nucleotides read TGTGCCAGCAGCCAAACAGGGGGCATATTTACAACTAATGAAAAACTGTTTTTT. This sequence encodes CASSQTGGIFTTNEKLFF.

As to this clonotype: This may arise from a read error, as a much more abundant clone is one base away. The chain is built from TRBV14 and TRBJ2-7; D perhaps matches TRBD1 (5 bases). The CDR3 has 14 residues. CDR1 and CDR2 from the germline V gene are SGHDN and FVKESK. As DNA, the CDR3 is TGTGCCAGCAGCCAGGGCCAGGGCCTCTACGAGCGGTACTTC. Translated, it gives CASSQGQGLYERYF.

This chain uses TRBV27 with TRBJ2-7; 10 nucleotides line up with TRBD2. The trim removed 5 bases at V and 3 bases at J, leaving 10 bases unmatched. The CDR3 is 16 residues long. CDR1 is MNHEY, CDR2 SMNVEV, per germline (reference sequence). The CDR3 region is CASSTLAGGPLYEQYF. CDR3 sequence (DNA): TGTGCCAGCAGTACCTTAGCGGGAGGCCCCCTCTACGAGCAGTACTTC.

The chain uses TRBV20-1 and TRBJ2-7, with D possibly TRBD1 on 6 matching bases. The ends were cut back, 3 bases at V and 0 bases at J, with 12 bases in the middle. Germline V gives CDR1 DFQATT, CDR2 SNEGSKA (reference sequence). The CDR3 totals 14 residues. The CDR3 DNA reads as TGCAGTGCTAGCGCCGCAGGGGTCTCCTACGAGCAGTACTTC. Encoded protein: CSASAAGVSYEQYF.

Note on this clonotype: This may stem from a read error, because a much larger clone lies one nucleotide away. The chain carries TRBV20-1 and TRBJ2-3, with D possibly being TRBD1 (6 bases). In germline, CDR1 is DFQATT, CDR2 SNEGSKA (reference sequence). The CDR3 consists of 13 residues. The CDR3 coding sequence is TGCAGTGCTACAGGGGTCAACACAGCTACGCAGTATTTT. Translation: CSATGVNTATQYF.

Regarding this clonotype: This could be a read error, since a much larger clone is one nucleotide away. The chain's CDR3 is CSVEGQGTFEDFF. The CDR3 nucleotides are TGCAGCGTTGAGGGGCAGGGGACTTTTGAAGATTTCTTT. The chain links TRBV29-1 to TRBJ1-1, with D possibly TRBD1 on 6 matching bases. Germline assignment: CDR1 SQVTM and CDR2 ANQGSEA. The CDR3 is 13 amino acids.

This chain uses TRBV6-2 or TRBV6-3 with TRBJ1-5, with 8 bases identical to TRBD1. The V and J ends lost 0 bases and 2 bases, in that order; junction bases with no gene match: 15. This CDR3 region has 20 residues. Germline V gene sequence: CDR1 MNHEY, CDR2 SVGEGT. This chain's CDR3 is CASSYSQDRAPIVGNQPQHF. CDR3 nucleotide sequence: TGTGCCAGCAGTTACTCCCAGGACAGGGCCCCAATTGTGGGCAATCAGCCCCAGCATTTT.

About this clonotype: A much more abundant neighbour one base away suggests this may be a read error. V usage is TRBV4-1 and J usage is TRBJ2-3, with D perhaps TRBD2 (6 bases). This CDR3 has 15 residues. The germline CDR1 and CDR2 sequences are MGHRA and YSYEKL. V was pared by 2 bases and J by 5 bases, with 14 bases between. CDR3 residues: CASSQLGPAGDTQYF. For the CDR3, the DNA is TGCGCCAGCAGCCAATTGGGACCAGCGGGAGATACGCAGTATTTT.

The CDR3 here is CASSRPGREETQYF. Written as DNA, the CDR3 is TGTGCCAGCAGTCGGCCGGGAAGAGAAGAGACCCAGTACTTC. V is TRBV11-2 and J is TRBJ2-5; D possibly corresponds to TRBD2 (5 bases). Germline CDR1 and CDR2: SGHAT and FQNNGV. Deletions cut 6 bases from V and 3 bases from J, with 14 bases between. The CDR3 loop spans 14 amino acids.

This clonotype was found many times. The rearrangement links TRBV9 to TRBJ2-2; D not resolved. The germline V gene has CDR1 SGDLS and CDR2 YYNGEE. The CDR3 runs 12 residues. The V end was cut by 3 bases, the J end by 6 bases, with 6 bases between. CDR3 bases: TGTGCCAGCAGCGGGTCTGCCGGGGAGCTGTTTTTT. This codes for CASSGSAGELFF. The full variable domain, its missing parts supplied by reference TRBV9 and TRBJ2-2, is DSGVTQTPKHLITATGQRVTLRCSPRSGDLSVYWYQQSLDQGLQFLIQYYNGEERAKGNILERFSAQQFPDLHSELNLSSLELGDSALYFCASSGSAGELFFGEGSRLTVL.

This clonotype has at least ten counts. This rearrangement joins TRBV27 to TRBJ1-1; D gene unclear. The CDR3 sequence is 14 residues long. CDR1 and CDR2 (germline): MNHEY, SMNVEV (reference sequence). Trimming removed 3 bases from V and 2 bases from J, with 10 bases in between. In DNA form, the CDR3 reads TGTGCCAGCAGTTTGGGTGGCCATAACACTGAAGCTTTCTTT. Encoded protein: CASSLGGHNTEAFF.

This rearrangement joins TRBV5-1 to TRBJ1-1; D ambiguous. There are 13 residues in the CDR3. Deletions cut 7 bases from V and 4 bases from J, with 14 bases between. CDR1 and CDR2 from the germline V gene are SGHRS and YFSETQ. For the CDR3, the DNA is TGCGCCAGCGCGACTCCGGAGGCCACTGAAGCTTTCTTT. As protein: CASATPEATEAFF.

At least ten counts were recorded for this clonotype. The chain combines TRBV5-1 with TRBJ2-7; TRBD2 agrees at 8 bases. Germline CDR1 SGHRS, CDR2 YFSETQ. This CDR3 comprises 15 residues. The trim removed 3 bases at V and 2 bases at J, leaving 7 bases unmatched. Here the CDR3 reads CASSWGSGATYEQYF. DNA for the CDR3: TGCGCCAGCAGCTGGGGTAGCGGGGCGACCTACGAGCAGTACTTC.

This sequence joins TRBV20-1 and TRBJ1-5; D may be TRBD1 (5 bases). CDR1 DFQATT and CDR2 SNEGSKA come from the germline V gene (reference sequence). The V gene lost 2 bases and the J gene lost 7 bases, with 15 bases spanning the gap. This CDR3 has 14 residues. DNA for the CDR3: TGCAGTGCTAGATTGCCAGGCGGGGGACAGCCCCAGCATTTT. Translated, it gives CSARLPGGGQPQHF.

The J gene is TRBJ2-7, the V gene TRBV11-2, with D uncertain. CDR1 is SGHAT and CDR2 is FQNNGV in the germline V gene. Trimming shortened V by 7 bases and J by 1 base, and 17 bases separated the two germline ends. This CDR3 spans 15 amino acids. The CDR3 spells CASTNHFRISYEQYF. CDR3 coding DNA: TGTGCCAGCACCAACCATTTCCGTATATCCTACGAGCAGTACTTC.

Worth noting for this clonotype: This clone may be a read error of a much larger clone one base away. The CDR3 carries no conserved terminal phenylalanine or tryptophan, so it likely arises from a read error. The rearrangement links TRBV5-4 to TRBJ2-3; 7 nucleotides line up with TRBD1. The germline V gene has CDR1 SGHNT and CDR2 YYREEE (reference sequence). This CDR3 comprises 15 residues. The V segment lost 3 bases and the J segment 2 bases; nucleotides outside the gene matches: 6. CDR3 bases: TGTGCCAGCAGCTCTCTCGGGACAGCCACAGATACGCAGTATCTT. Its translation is CASSSLGTATDTQYL.

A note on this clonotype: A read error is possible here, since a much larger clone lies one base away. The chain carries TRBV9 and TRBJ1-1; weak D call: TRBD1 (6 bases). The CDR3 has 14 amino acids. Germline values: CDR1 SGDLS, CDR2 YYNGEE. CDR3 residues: CASSATPGGTGAFF. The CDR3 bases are TGTGCCAGCAGCGCAACCCCTGGGGGCACTGGAGCTTTCTTT.